This is a list of T cell receptor beta chains from one sample in a study of T cell repertoires in cytomegalovirus infection. TCRdb reprocessed the reads via MiXCR and lists one record per CDR3 protein. This sample has some 100,000 distinct CDR3 sequences, with about 25% found just once. The sample was CD8+ T cells from PBMCs. All receptors come from a human donor in good health (CMV status not recorded). Some clones in this sample may be carry-over from other donors' samples. The CDR3 runs from the conserved cysteine through the conserved F or W. The order of the fields is V gene, J gene, CDR3 protein.

V gene: TRBV28
J gene: TRBJ2-2
CDR3 protein: CASSRTSGGYTGELFF

V gene: TRBV7-6
J gene: TRBJ2-7
CDR3 protein: CASSLAHGPYEQYF

V gene: TRBV6-2/TRBV6-3
J gene: TRBJ2-1
CDR3 protein: CASSDGLNNEQFF

V gene: TRBV27
J gene: TRBJ2-3
CDR3 protein: CASSTLAGRTDTQYF

V gene: TRBV25-1
J gene: TRBJ1-2
CDR3 protein: CASSPLGGNYGYTF

V gene: TRBV10-2
J gene: TRBJ2-3
CDR3 protein: CASSQRDTQYF

V gene: TRBV7-9
J gene: TRBJ1-1
CDR3 protein: CASSQTRQGPNTEAFF

V gene: TRBV18
J gene: TRBJ1-5
CDR3 protein: CASSPVLGDQPQHF

V gene: TRBV28
J gene: TRBJ1-1
CDR3 protein: CASSLFRNTEAFF

V gene: TRBV28
J gene: TRBJ1-4
CDR3 protein: CASSSPDRGLEKLFF

V gene: TRBV28
J gene: TRBJ1-5
CDR3 protein: CASRGDGNQPQHF